This T cell receptor (beta chain) was identified during a study of T cell responses to AZD1222 COVID-19 vaccine. Produced via immunoSEQ multiplex PCR; TCRdb's table is partial and in-frame only. The data show over 130,000 clones, with 90% to 95% seen just once and 1.3% held by the top ten. With 3 bases clipped from V and 8 bases from J, the junction kept 7 bases outside the gene matches. There are 14 residues in the CDR3. Germline V gene data show CDR1 as MGHRA and CDR2 as YSYEKL. The sequence was obtained from an adult in good health. J is TRBJ2-1 and V is TRBV4-1, with 7 bases identical to TRBD2. The material sequenced was peripheral blood, taken on day 0 of AZD1222 vaccination. CDR3 DNA: TGCGCCAGCAGCCACCACACTAGCGCCGATGAGCAGTTCTTC. Protein product: CASSHHTSADEQFF.